This TCR beta chain was found in a study of T cells in narcolepsy. Study-level findings and limits: Blood of same and different patients, but not healthy controls, reportedly held recurring autoreactive clonotypes. Autoreactive HCRT-specific and TRIB2-specific clonotypes were marked in same-patient CSF-versus-blood CD4+ comparisons.

The CDR3 loop spans 16 amino acids. Germline V gives CDR1 LNHDA, CDR2 SQIVND (reference sequence). V was cut by 3 bases and J by 7 bases, with 20 bases left in between. Libraries were prepared by immunoSEQ multiplex PCR; TCRdb keeps only in-frame clonotypes and omits some of them. The table shows 15,000 to 20,000 clones, with more than 75% occurring only once. Concerning this clone itself: Antigen: not known.

The TCR originated in a human donor in good health. The sequenced material came from memory (CD45RA-) CD4+ T cells from blood. The V call is TRBV19, the J call TRBJ2-3, with D possibly matching TRBD2 (6 bases). CDR3 region: CASSIAGLGGLNTQYF. The CDR3 DNA reads as TGTGCCAGTAGTATCGCGGGACTGGGGGGTTTGAATACGCAGTATTTT.